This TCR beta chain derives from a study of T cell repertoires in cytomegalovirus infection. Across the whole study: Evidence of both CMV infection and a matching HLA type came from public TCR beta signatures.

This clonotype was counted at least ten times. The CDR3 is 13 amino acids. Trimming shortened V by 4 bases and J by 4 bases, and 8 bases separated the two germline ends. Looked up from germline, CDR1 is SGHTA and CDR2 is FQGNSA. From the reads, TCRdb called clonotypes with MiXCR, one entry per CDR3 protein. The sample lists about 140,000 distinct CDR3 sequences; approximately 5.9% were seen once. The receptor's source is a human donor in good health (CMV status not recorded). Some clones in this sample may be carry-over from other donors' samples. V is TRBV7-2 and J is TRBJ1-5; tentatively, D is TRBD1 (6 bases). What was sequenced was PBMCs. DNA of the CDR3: TGTGCCAGCAGCTCGACAGGAAATCAGCCCCAGCATTTT. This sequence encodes CASSSTGNQPQHF. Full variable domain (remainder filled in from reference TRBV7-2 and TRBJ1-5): GAGVSQSPSNKVTEKGKDVELRCDPISGHTALYWYRQSLGQGLEFLIYFQGNSAPDKSGLPSDRFSAERTGGSVSTLTIQRTQQEDSAVYLCASSSTGNQPQHFGDGTRLSIL.